This TCR beta chain emerged from a study of Tregs in tolerant kidney transplant recipients. Overall study results and limits: Validation in larger populations is needed because few patients were studied. The most relevant donor-specific Treg TCRbeta repertoire apparently came from expansion with activated donor B cells.

Some clones are missing from TCRdb's copy, which holds only in-frame ones; the method was immunoSEQ multiplex PCR. Of 60,000 to 95,000 clones listed, more than 95% are singletons. Comments on this clone: Antigen specificity is unknown.

Losses at the gene ends were 3 bases for V and 7 bases for J; bases not matched to a gene: 3. The CDR3 is made up of 13 amino acids. Germline V lookup: CDR1 SGHRS, CDR2 YFSETQ. The source of this sequence is a human donor who received a combined kidney and bone marrow transplant. Sequenced here: CD4+ T cells from blood, sampled before the transplant. The chain joins TRBV5-1 to TRBJ2-2, with TRBD1 matching over 7 bases. CDR3 DNA sequence: TGCGCCAGCAGCTCACAGGGGAACGGGGAGCTGTTTTTT. Its protein is CASSSQGNGELFF.